Given below is one TCR beta chain in context. The table came from immunoSEQ multiplex PCR; TCRdb's copy has only in-frame clones and leaves some out. The table records about 59,000 clones, around 87% of them present only once. Germline CDR1 SGHAT, CDR2 FQNNGV. The V and J ends lost 1 base and 4 bases, in that order; junction bases with no gene match: 8. The CDR3 consists of 17 residues. The sample is drawn from a study of OX40 agonist ivuxolimab in advanced cancers. The input for sequencing was CD4+ or CD8+ T cells sorted from blood, taken in a trial of the OX40 agonist ivuxolimab. This TCR was sampled from an adult with an advanced solid tumor such as melanoma, head and neck, liver or kidney cancer. The chain links TRBV11-2 to TRBJ2-3; 10 bases agree with TRBD2. The CDR3, as DNA: TGTGCCAGCAGCTTAGGGGCTAGCGGGAGTCTGGCAGATACGCAGTATTTT. As protein: CASSLGASGSLADTQYF.